These 15 T cell receptor beta chains came from one sample sequenced in a study of a mutant IDH1 vaccine in newly diagnosed glioma. Generated by immunoSEQ multiplex PCR, the TCRdb table keeps only in-frame clones and is missing some. The sample has tens of thousands of clones, under 80% seen once. Their antigens remain unidentified. The time point: week 35, safety follow-up. Alongside topical imiquimod, each dose of vaccine comprised 300 ug of mutant IDH1 20-mer peptide. Sequencing used PBMCs, obtained from a glioma patient whose treatment included an IDH1 peptide vaccine. Receptor source: a man aged 50 to 59 with glioma.

This chain links TRBV2 with TRBJ2-3; 7 nucleotides align to TRBD1. V was pared by 5 bases and J by 6 bases, with 11 bases of the junction left unmatched. Germline CDR1 is SNHLY and CDR2 is FYNNEI. The CDR3 is 15 amino acids. The chain's CDR3 is CASSPSRGLVDTQYF. CDR3 DNA sequence: TGTGCCAGCAGTCCCTCCAGGGGGTTGGTGGATACGCAGTATTTT.

The rearrangement joins TRBV28 to TRBJ1-4, with TRBD1 as a possible D gene (6 bases). Trimming took 7 bases from V and 12 from J, leaving 15 bases between them. The germline CDR1 and CDR2 sequences are MDHEN and SYDVKM. This CDR3 contains 12 residues. CDR3: CASTPGGGQLFF. The DNA of the CDR3 is TGTGCCAGCACCCCAGGCGGGGGGCAACTGTTTTTT.

This clone has a handful of counts. CDR3 nucleotides: TGTGCCAGCATTAGGGACGAGCAGTACTTC. Encoded protein: CASIRDEQYF. This chain connects TRBV27 to TRBJ2-7, with D unresolved. The CDR3 runs 10 residues. Trimming stripped 7 bases from V and 5 bases from J, with 6 bases between. Germline CDR1 is MNHEY and CDR2 is SMNVEV (reference sequence).

The CDR3 sequence is CASSIATGNTGELFF. In DNA form, the CDR3 reads TGTGCCAGTAGTATAGCAACAGGCAACACCGGGGAGCTGTTTTTT. This sequence joins TRBV19 and TRBJ2-2; a weak D match, TRBD1 (5 bases). Trimming pared 1 base from V and 2 bases from J, leaving 8 bases between. The CDR3 covers 15 residues. Per germline, CDR1 LNHDA and CDR2 SQIVND (reference sequence).

The chain uses TRBV18 and TRBJ1-4; possible D gene TRBD1, 5 bases. Germline values: CDR1 KGHSH, CDR2 LQKENI. The CDR3 length is 16 residues. V lost 1 base and J 3 bases, leaving 12 bases between the germline ends. Here the CDR3 reads CASSPLGRGANEKLFF. In nucleotides, the CDR3 is TGTGCCAGCTCACCACTGGGTCGAGGGGCTAATGAAAAACTGTTTTTT.

Regarding this clone: One junction end disagrees with the germline gene, perhaps due to a read error. In DNA, the CDR3 is TGTGCCAGCACCTTAGGGACTAGCGGAGGAGACGAGCAGTACTTC. It codes for CASTLGTSGGDEQYF. This chain joins TRBV11-1 and TRBJ2-7; 11 positions agree with TRBD2. CDR3 length equals 15 residues. Germline V gene lookup returns CDR1 SGHAT and CDR2 FQDESV (reference sequence).

V usage is TRBV6-6 and J usage is TRBJ2-7; weak D call: TRBD2 (5 bases). Trimming stripped 8 bases from V and 0 bases from J, with 20 bases between. The germline V gene encodes CDR1 MNHNY and CDR2 SVGAGI (reference sequence). The CDR3 runs 16 residues. The CDR3 DNA sequence: TGTGCCAGCCGCGGGCAGGCGGTGTTAAGCTCCTACGAGCAGTACTTC. Translated, it gives CASRGQAVLSSYEQYF.

This clone was seen a handful of times. V is TRBV4-1 and J is TRBJ2-7; D may correspond to TRBD1 or TRBD2 (5 bases each). V was clipped by 4 bases and J by 2 bases, with 15 bases between them. The germline V gene has CDR1 MGHRA and CDR2 YSYEKL. The CDR3 has 15 residues. The DNA for the CDR3 is TGCGCCAGCAGCCCCCGCGAGGGGTTTGCCTACGAGCAGTACTTC. Translating it yields CASSPREGFAYEQYF.

The chain carries TRBV9 and TRBJ2-7; 9 bases fit TRBD1. There are 13 residues in the CDR3. Germline V gene sequence: CDR1 SGDLS, CDR2 YYNGEE. V lost 4 bases and J lost 5; bases outside the gene matches: 4. The CDR3 DNA is TGTGCCAGCAGCTTCCGGGACAGGGACGAGCAGTACTTC. Residues: CASSFRDRDEQYF.

This chain uses TRBV10-3 with TRBJ2-7; 8 positions agree with TRBD2. V lost 8 bases, J lost 7 bases, and 10 bases stayed unmatched. This CDR3 comprises 13 residues. CDR1 and CDR2 from the germline V gene are ENHRY and SYGVKD. CDR3 bases: TGTGCCATCCGGGCCAGCGGGGGCGGTGAGCAGTACTTC. Its translation is CAIRASGGGEQYF.

This chain uses TRBV5-1 with TRBJ2-2; D call uncertain. V gave up 0 bases and J gave up 4 bases, with 10 bases separating them. CDR1 is SGHRS and CDR2 is YFSETQ in the germline V gene. CDR3 length equals 15 residues. The CDR3 nucleotides read TGCGCCAGCAGCTTGGCGGCGACTTTCACCGGGGAGCTGTTTTTT. As protein: CASSLAATFTGELFF.

The V gene is TRBV2, the J gene TRBJ1-2, with D perhaps matching TRBD1 (6 bases). V was trimmed by 7 bases and J by 6 bases, leaving 9 bases between them. CDR3 length: 11 amino acids. Germline-derived CDR1 and CDR2 are SNHLY and FYNNEI. CDR3 sequence reads: CASTEGDGYTF. The DNA for the CDR3 is TGTGCCAGCACCGAGGGGGATGGCTACACCTTC.

The chain employs TRBV30 and TRBJ1-2; 7 bases agree with TRBD1. J gave up 3 bases and V 8 bases, and 12 bases lay outside the gene matches. The CDR3 sequence is 14 residues long. The V gene's germline CDR1 is GTSNPN and CDR2 SVGIG (reference sequence). The CDR3 coding sequence is TGTGCCGGAGGGGGCAGGGTCTGGGACTATGGCTACACCTTC. This sequence encodes CAGGGRVWDYGYTF.

V gene TRBV11-3 combines with J gene TRBJ2-7; TRBD1 aligns across 8 bases. Germline V gene data show CDR1 as SGHNT and CDR2 as YENEEA. V was pared by 5 bases and J by 6 bases, with 12 bases of the junction left unmatched. The CDR3 is 15 residues long. The CDR3: CASSPRRTGNPEQYF. CDR3 bases: TGTGCCAGCAGCCCGCGTAGGACAGGGAACCCCGAGCAGTACTTC.

This sequence joins TRBV11-3 and TRBJ2-3; 8 bases are a match to TRBD2. Germline V gene data show CDR1 as SGHNT and CDR2 as YENEEA. This CDR3 spans 14 amino acids. Trimming removed 4 bases from V and 3 bases from J; junction bases left unmatched: 3. This CDR3 is CASSSTGGTDTQYF. CDR3 DNA: TGTGCCAGCAGCTCCACGGGAGGGACAGATACGCAGTATTTT.